The clone carrying this T cell receptor beta chain was observed a few times. Its antigen is as yet unknown. The sample is drawn from a study of OX40 agonist ivuxolimab in advanced cancers. Across the whole study: With ivuxolimab, an agonistic anti-OX40 (CD134) antibody, patients were treated. The group had a mean age of roughly 65 years, ranged from about 20 to 79, and was 75% to 85% male.

Regarding the study as a whole: A proportion of nonresponders additionally exhibited low normalized T-cell clonal expansion.

Method: immunoSEQ multiplex PCR; TCRdb's copy keeps in-frame clones and lacks some. Counted here are about 130,000 clones, roughly 91% occurring once; the ten biggest clones make up more than 1%. The sample here was CD4+ or CD8+ T cells sorted from blood, taken in a trial of the OX40 agonist ivuxolimab. The sequence was collected from an adult with an advanced solid tumor such as melanoma, head and neck, liver or kidney cancer.

CDR3 DNA sequence: TGCGCCAGCAGCCAAGAAGTGAGGGGGGACTATGGCTACACCTTC. This codes for CASSQEVRGDYGYTF. The V gene is TRBV4-3, the J gene TRBJ1-2; possible D gene TRBD1, 6 bases. The CDR3 is made up of 15 amino acids. The V gene's germline CDR1 is LGHNA and CDR2 YSLEER. Deletions cut 0 bases from V and 3 bases from J, with 11 bases between.